One T cell receptor beta chain is described in this entry. Its cognate antigen is unknown. The data were taken from a study of cytomegalovirus exposure and HLA in healthy donors. Study conclusions and caveats: Reportedly, diagnosis of cytomegalovirus status by the classifier showed high specificity and sensitivity. Subsequent analysis of the 100 to 150 validation repertoires found a tendency for first-cohort TCR clusters to co-occur.

Sequencing was performed with immunoSEQ multiplex PCR; in TCRdb, only in-frame clones are kept and a portion is missing. The table lists 250,000 to 400,000 clones, around 90% of them singletons. V was pared by 7 bases and J by 7 bases, with 15 bases of the junction left unmatched. CDR1 SGHTA and CDR2 FQGNSA come from the germline V gene. The CDR3 contains 17 residues. The J gene is TRBJ2-2, the V gene TRBV7-2; TRBD2 matches 10 bases. Sequences were obtained from PBMCs. The sequence was collected from a man aged 25-40 years in good health and CMV-seronegative. The CDR3, as DNA: TGTGCCAGCACCCTAAAGCGGGGGGGCCTAAGGAACGGGGAGCTGTTTTTT. It translates to CASTLKRGGLRNGELFF.